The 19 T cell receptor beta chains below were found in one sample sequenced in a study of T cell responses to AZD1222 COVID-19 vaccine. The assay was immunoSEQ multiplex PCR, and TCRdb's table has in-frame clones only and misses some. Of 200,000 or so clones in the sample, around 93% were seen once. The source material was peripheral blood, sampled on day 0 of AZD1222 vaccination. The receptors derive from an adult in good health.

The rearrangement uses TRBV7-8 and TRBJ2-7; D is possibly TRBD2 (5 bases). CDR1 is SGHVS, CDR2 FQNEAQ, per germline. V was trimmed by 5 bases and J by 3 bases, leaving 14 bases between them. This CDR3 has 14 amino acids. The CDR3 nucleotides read TGTGCCAGCAGCCACGGACTGGGGAGCTACGAGCAGTACTTC. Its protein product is CASSHGLGSYEQYF.

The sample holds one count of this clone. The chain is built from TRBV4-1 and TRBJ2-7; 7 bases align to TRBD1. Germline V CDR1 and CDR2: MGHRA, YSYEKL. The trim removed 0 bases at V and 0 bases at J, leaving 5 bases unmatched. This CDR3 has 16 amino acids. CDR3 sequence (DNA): TGCGCCAGCAGCCAAGAAACAGGGGTCGCCTCCTACGAGCAGTACTTC. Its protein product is CASSQETGVASYEQYF.

The CDR3 nucleotides are TGTGCCAGTAGTATCGGTTGGGTAGGGATCAATCAGCCCCAGCATTTT. Translated, it gives CASSIGWVGINQPQHF. The chain is built from TRBV19 and TRBJ1-5; no clear D gene. Between the trimmed V and J ends, which lost 3 bases and 3 bases, there was a span of 15 bases. The germline V gene has CDR1 LNHDA and CDR2 SQIVND (reference sequence). This CDR3 region has 16 residues. Full variable domain (outside the CDR3, taken from reference TRBV19 and TRBJ1-5): DGGITQSPKYLFRKEGQNVTLSCEQNLNHDAMYWYRQDPGQGLRLIYYSQIVNDFQKGDIAEGYSVSREKKESFPLTVTSAQKNPTAFYLCASSIGWVGINQPQHFGDGTRLSIL.

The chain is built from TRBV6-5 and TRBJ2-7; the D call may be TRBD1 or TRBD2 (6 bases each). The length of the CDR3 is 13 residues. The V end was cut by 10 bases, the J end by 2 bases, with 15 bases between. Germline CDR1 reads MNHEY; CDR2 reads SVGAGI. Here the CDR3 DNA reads TGTGCCATCTCAAGGGGGGTGGCCTACGAGCAGTACTTC. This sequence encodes CAISRGVAYEQYF.

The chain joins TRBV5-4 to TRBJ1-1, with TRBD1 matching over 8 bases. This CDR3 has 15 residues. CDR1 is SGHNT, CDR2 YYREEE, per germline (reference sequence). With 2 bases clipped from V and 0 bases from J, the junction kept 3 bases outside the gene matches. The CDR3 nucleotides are TGTGCCAGCAGCTTAGGACAGGGCATGAACACTGAAGCTTTCTTT. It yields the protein CASSLGQGMNTEAFF. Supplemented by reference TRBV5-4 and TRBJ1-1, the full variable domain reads ETGVTQSPTHLIKTRGQQVTLRCSSQSGHNTVSWYQQALGQGPQFIFQYYREEENGRGNFPPRFSGLQFPNYSSELNVNALELDDSALYLCASSLGQGMNTEAFFGQGTRLTVV.

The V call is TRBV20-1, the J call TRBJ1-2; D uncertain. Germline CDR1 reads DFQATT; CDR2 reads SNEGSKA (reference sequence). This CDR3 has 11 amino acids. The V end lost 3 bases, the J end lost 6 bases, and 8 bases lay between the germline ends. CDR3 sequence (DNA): TGCAGTGCTAGGGGGATTAATGGCTACACCTTC. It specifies CSARGINGYTF.

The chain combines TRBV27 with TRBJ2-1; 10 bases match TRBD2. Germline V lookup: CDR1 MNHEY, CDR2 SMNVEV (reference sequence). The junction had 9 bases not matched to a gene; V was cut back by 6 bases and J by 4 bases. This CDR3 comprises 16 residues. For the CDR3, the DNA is TGTGCCAGCAGGCAACCGGGACTAGCGAGATACAATGAGCAGTTCTTC. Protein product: CASRQPGLARYNEQFF.

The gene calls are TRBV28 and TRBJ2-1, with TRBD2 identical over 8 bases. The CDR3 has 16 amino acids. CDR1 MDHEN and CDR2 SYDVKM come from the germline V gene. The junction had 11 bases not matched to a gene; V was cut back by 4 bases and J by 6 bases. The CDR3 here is CASSSPGGRLSNEQFF. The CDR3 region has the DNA TGTGCCAGCAGTTCCCCTGGCGGGAGGTTATCCAATGAGCAGTTCTTC. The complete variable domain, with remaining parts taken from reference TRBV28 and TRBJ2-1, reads DVKVTQSSRYLVKRTGEKVFLECVQDMDHENMFWYRQDPGLGLRLIYFSYDVKMKEKGDIPEGYSVSREKKERFSLILESASTNQTSMYLCASSSPGGRLSNEQFFGPGTRLTVL.

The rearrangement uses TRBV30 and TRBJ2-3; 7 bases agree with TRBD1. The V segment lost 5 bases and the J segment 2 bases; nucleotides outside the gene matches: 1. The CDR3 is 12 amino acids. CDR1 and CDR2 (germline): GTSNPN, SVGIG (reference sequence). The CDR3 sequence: CAWGTVTDTQYF. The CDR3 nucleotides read TGTGCCTGGGGGACAGTCACAGATACGCAGTATTTT.

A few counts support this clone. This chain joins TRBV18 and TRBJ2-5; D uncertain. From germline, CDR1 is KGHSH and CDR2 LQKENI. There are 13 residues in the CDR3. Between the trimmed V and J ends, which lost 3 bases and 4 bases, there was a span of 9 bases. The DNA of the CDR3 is TGTGCCAGCTCACCGCTGGGGTCAGAGACCCAGTACTTC. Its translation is CASSPLGSETQYF.

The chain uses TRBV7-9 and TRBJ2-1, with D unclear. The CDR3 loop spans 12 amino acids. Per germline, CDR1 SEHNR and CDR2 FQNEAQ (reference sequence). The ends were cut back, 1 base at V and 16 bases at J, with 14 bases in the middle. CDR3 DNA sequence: TGTGCCAGCAGCTTAGAGTCCGACCTCTACTTCTTC. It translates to CASSLESDLYFF.

CDR3 DNA sequence: TGTGCCAGTAGTATCCAGTCCATCTCTGGGGCCAACGTCCTGACTTTC. As protein: CASSIQSISGANVLTF. The chain has TRBV19 and TRBJ2-6, with no clear D. The CDR3 sequence is 16 residues long. Trimming shortened V by 3 bases and J by 0 bases, and 9 bases separated the two germline ends. Germline lookup yields CDR1 LNHDA and CDR2 SQIVND (reference sequence).

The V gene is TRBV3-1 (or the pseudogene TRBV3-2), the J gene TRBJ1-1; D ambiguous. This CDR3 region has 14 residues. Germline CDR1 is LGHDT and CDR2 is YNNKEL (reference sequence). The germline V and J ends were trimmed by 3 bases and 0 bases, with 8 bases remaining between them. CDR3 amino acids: CASSQLGMNTEAFF. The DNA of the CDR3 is TGTGCCAGCAGCCAGCTGGGGATGAACACTGAAGCTTTCTTT.

Here the CDR3 DNA reads TGTGCCAGCAGCTCCCAGACTAGTGGGATAACGAGCACAGATACGCAGTATTTT. It specifies CASSSQTSGITSTDTQYF. The rearrangement joins TRBV11-2 to TRBJ2-3, with D perhaps matching TRBD2 (6 bases). The CDR3 length is 18 residues. Between the trimmed V and J ends, which lost 4 bases and 0 bases, there was a span of 20 bases. CDR1 and CDR2 from the germline V gene are SGHAT and FQNNGV.

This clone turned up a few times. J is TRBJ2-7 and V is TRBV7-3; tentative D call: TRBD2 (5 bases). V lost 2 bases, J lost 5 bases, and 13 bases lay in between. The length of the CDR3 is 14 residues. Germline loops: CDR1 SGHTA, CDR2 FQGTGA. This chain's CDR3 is CASSLGLGDHEQYF. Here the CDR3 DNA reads TGTGCCAGCAGCTTAGGCTTGGGAGACCACGAGCAGTACTTC.

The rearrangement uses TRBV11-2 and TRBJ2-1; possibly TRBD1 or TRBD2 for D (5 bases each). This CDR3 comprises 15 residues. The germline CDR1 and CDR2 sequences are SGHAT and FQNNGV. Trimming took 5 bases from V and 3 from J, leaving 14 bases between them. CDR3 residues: CASSRIGADYNEQFF. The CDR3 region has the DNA TGTGCCAGCAGCCGGATCGGGGCGGACTACAATGAGCAGTTCTTC.

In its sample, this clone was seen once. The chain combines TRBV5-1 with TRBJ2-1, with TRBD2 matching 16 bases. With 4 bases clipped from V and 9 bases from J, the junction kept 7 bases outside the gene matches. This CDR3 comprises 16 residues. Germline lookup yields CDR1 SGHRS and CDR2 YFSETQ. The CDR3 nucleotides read TGCGCCAGCAGCCCCGGGACTAGCGGGAGGGCCCGTGAGCAGTTCTTC. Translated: CASSPGTSGRAREQFF.

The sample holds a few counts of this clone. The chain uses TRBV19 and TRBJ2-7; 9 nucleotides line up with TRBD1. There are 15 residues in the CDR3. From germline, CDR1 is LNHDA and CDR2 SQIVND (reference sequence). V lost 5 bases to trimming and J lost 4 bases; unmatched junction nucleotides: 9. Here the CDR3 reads CASSVSSGQGYEQYF. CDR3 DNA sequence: TGTGCCAGTAGTGTCTCGTCGGGACAGGGTTACGAGCAGTACTTC. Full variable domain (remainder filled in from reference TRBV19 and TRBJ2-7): DGGITQSPKYLFRKEGQNVTLSCEQNLNHDAMYWYRQDPGQGLRLIYYSQIVNDFQKGDIAEGYSVSREKKESFPLTVTSAQKNPTAFYLCASSVSSGQGYEQYFGPGTRLTVT.

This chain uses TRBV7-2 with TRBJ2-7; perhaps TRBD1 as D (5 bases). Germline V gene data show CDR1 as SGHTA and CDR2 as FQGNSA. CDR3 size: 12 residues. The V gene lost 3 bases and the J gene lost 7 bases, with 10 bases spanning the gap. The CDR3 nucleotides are TGTGCCAGCAGCTTCAGGGAAGGGGAGCAGTACTTC. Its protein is CASSFREGEQYF.